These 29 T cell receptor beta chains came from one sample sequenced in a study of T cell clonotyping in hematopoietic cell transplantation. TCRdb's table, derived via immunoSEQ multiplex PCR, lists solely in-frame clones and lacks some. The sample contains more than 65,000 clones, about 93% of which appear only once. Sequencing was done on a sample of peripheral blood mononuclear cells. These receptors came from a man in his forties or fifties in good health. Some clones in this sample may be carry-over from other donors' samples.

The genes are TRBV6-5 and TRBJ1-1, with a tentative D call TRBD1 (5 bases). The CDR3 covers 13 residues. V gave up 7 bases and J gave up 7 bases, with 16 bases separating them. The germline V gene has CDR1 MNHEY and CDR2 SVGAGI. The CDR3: CASNAGTQLEAFF. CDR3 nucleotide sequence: TGTGCCAGCAATGCCGGGACTCAACTTGAAGCTTTCTTT.

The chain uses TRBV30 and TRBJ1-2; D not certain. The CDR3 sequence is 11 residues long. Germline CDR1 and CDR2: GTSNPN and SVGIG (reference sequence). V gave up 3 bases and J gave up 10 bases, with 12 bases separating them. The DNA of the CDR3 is TGTGCCTGGAGCGATCGAGGTCTCTACACCTTC. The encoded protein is CAWSDRGLYTF.

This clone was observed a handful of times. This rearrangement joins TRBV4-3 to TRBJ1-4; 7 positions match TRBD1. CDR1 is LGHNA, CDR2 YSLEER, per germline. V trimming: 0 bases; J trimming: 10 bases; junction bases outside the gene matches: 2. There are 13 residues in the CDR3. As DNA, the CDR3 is TGCGCCAGCAGCCAAGAAAACAGGGGAAAACTGTTTTTT. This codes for CASSQENRGKLFF.

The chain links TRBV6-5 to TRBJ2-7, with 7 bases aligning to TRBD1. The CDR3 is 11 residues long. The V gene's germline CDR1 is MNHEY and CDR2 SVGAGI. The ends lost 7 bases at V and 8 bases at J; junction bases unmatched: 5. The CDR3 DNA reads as TGTGCCAGCAAAGGGGGCGGTCAGCAGTACTTC. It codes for CASKGGGQQYF.

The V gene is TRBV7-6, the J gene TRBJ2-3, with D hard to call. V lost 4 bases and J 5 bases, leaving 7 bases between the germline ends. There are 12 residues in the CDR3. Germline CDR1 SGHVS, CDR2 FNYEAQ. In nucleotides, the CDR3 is TGTGCCAGCAGCTCCGGATTAGATACGCAGTATTTT. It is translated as CASSSGLDTQYF.

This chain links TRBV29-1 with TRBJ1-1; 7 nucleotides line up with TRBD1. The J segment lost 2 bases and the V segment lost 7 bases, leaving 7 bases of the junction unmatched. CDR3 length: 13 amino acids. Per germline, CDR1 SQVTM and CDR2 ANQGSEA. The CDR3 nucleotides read TGCAGCGCCGAGACAGGGTTTAACACTGAAGCTTTCTTT. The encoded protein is CSAETGFNTEAFF.

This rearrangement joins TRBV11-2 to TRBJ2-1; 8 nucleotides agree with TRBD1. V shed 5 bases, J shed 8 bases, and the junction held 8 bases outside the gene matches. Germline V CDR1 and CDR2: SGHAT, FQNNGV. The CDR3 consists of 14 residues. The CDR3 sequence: CASSTRQGLHEQFF. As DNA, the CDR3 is TGTGCCAGCAGCACTAGACAGGGGTTGCATGAGCAGTTCTTC.

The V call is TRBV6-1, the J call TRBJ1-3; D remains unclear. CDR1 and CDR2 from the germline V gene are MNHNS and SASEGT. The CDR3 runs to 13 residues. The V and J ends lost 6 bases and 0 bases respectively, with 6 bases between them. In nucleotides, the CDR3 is TGTGCCAGCAGGCCGGCCTCTGGAAACACCATATATTTT. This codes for CASRPASGNTIYF.

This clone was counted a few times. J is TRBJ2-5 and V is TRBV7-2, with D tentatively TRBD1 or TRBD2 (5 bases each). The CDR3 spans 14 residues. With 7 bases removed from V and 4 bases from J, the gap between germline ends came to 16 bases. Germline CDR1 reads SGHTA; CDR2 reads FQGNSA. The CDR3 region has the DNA TGTGCCAGCACCGACTCCGGGGCAGGAGAGACCCAGTACTTC. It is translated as CASTDSGAGETQYF.

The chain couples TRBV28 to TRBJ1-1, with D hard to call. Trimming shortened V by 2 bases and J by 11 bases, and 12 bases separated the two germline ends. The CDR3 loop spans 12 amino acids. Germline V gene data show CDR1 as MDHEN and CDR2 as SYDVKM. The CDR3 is CASSLTGVMAFF. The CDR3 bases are TGTGCCAGCAGTTTAACCGGTGTCATGGCTTTCTTT.

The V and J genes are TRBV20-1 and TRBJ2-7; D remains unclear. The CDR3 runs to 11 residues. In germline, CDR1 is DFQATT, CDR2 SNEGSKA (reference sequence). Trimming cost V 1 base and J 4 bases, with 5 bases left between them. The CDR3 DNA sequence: TGCAGTGCTAGAGTGGGGTACGAGCAGTACTTC. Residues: CSARVGYEQYF.

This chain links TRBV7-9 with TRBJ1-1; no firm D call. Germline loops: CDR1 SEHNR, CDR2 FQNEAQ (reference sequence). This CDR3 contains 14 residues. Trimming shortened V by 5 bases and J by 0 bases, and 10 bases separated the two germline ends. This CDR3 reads CASSPRVLNTEAFF. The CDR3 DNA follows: TGTGCCAGCAGCCCTCGGGTCCTGAACACTGAAGCTTTCTTT.

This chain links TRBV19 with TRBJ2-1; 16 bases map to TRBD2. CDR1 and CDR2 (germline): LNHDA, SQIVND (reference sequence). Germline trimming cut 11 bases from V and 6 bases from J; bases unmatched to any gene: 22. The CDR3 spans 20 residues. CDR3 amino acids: CASQEQTGLAGGPGVNEQFF. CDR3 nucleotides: TGTGCCTCCCAAGAGCAGACGGGACTAGCGGGAGGGCCTGGGGTCAATGAGCAGTTCTTC.

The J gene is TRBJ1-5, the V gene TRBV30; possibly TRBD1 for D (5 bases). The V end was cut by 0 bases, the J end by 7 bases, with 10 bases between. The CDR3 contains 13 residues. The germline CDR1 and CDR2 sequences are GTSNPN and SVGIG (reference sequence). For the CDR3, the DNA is TGTGCCTGGAGTGTTGGAGGGGAGCAGCCCCAGCATTTT. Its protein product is CAWSVGGEQPQHF.

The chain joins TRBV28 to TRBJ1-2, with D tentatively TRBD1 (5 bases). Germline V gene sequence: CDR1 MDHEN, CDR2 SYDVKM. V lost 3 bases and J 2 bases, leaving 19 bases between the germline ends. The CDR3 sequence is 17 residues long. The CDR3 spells CASSFLPLAGRNYGYTF. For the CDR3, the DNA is TGTGCCAGCAGTTTCCTCCCCCTTGCGGGGCGCAACTATGGCTACACCTTC.

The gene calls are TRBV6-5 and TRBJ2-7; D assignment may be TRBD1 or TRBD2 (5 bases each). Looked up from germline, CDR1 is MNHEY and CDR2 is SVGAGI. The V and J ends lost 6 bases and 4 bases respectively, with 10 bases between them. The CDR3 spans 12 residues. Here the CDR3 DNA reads TGTGCCAGCAGGGGACCTCTATACGAGCAGTACTTC. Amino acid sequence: CASRGPLYEQYF.

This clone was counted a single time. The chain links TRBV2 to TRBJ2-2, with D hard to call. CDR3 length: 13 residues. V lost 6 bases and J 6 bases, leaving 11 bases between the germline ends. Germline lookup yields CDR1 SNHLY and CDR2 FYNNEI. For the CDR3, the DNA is TGTGCCAGCAGGGATCAAGGTGCCGGGGAGCTGTTTTTT. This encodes CASRDQGAGELFF.

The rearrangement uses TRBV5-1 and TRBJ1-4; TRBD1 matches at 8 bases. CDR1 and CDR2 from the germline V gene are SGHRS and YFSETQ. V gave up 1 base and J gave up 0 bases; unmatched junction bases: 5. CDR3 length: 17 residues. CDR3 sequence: CASSLRAQGATNEKLFF. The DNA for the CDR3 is TGCGCCAGCAGCTTGAGAGCACAGGGGGCAACTAATGAAAAACTGTTTTTT.

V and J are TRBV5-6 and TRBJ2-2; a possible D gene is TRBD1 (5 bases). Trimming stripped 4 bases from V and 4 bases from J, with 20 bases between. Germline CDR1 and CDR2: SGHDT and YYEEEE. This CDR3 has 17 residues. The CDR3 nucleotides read TGTGCCAGCAGCAACCTACCAGACAGCACAGTCACCGGGGAGCTGTTTTTT. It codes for CASSNLPDSTVTGELFF.

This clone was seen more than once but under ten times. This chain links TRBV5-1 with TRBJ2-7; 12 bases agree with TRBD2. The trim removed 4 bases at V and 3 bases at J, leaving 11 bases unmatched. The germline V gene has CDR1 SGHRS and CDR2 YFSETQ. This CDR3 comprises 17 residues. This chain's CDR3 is CASSPTAGLAGCYEQYF. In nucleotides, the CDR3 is TGCGCCAGCAGCCCAACTGCCGGACTAGCGGGATGCTACGAGCAGTACTTC.

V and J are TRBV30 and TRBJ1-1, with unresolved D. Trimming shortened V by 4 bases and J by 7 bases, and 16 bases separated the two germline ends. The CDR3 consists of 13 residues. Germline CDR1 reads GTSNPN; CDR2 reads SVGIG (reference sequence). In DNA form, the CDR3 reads TGTGCCTGGACGATAAAGGGAGGGATTGAAGCTTTCTTT. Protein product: CAWTIKGGIEAFF.

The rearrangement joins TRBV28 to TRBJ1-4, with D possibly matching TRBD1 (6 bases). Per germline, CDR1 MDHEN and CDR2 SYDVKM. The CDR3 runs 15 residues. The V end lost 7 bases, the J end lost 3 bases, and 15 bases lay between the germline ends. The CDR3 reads CASNSPGAANEKLFF. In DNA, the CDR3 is TGTGCCAGCAATAGCCCGGGGGCGGCTAATGAAAAACTGTTTTTT.

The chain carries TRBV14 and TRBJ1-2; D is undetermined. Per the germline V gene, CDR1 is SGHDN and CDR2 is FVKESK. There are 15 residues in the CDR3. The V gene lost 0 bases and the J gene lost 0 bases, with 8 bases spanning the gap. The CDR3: CASSQDPLSNYGYTF. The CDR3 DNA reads TGTGCCAGCAGCCAAGATCCGCTTTCTAACTATGGCTACACCTTC.

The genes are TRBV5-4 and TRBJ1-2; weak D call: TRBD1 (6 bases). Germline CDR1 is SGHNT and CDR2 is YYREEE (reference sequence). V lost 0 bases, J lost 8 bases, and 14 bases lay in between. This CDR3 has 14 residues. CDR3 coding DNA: TGTGCCAGCAGCTTGGAGGGGGAGGTCTACGGCTACACCTTC. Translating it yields CASSLEGEVYGYTF.

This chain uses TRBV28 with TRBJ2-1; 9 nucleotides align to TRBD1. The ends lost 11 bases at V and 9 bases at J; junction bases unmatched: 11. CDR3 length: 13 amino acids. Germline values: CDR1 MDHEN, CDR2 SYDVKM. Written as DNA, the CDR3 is TGTGCCTTGTCGGGACAGGGACTCAGTGAGCAGTTCTTC. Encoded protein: CALSGQGLSEQFF.

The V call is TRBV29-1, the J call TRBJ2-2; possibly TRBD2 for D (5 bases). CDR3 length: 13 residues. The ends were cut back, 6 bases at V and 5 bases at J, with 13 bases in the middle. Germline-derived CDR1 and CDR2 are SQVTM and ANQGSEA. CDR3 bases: TGCAGCGTGATACAGAGGGAAACCGGGGAGCTGTTTTTT. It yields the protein CSVIQRETGELFF.

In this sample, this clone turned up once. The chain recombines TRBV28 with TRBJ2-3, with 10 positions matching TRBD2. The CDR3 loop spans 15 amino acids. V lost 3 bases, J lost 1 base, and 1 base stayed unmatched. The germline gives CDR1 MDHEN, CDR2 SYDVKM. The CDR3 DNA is TGTGCCAGCAGTTTCCTAGCGGGAGGCACAGATACGCAGTATTTT. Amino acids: CASSFLAGGTDTQYF.

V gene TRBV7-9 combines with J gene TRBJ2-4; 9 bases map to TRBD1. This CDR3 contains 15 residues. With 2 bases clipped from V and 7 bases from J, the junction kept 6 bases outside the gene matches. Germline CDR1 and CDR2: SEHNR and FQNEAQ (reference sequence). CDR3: CASSLLTGGTNIQYF. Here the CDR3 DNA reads TGTGCCAGCAGCTTACTAACAGGGGGCACGAACATTCAGTACTTC.

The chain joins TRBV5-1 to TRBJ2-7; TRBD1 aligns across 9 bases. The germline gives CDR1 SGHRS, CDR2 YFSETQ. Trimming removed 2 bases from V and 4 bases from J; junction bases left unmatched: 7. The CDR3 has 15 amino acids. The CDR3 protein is CASSLYGTGTYEQYF. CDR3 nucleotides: TGCGCCAGCAGCTTATACGGGACAGGGACTTACGAGCAGTACTTC. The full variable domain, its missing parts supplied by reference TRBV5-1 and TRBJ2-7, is KAGVTQTPRYLIKTRGQQVTLSCSPISGHRSVSWYQQTPGQGLQFLFEYFSETQRNKGNFPGRFSGRQFSNSRSEMNVSTLELGDSALYLCASSLYGTGTYEQYFGPGTRLTVT.